The present entry profiles one T cell receptor (beta chain) with its context. This receptor's antigen is unknown. The record has no base qualities; no much larger clone is one base away. These data belong to a study of T cell changes during pregnancy in multiple sclerosis (dated by TCRdb to about 2019). For the study in its entirety: The study looked at changes in the T cell repertoire across pregnancy in women with multiple sclerosis.

The library came from the immunoSEQ multiplex PCR assay. Not all clones reach the TCRdb copy of this immuneACCESS table, which keeps in-frame sequences only. Checked studies attribute under half of the gap to unresolved V genes and leave the rest unexplained. The sample profile shows tens of thousands of clones; 93% of them were found once. Of the sample, 2.5% to 3% falls within the top ten clones. A distance of 12 bases separates the germline ends of V and J, which lose 0 bases and 1 base respectively. Sequences SGHTA (CDR1) and FQGTGA (CDR2) are obtained from the germline V gene. From cysteine to phenylalanine, the CDR3 is 17 amino acids long. The kept DNA is CDR3 alone, 51 bases in frame from the first base.

The V gene is TRBV7-3 and the J gene is TRBJ2-2; the D gene is perhaps TRBD2, from 7 matching bases. This specimen consisted of peripheral blood, obtained in the second trimester of pregnancy. This receptor was obtained from a female donor with multiple sclerosis, enrolled in a pregnancy study. The encoded CDR3 is CASSLTGGGGNTGELFF. Read as DNA, the sequence is TGTGCCAGCAGCTTAACGGGGGGCGGGGGGAACACCGGGGAGCTGTTTTTT. The CDR3 plus the reference TRBV7-3 and TRBJ2-2 genes for the other parts give the full variable domain: GAGVSQTPSNKVTEKGKYVELRCDPISGHTALYWYRQSLGQGPEFLIYFQGTGAADDSGLPNDRFFAVRPEGSVSTLKIQRTERGDSAVYLCASSLTGGGGNTGELFFGEGSRLTVL.